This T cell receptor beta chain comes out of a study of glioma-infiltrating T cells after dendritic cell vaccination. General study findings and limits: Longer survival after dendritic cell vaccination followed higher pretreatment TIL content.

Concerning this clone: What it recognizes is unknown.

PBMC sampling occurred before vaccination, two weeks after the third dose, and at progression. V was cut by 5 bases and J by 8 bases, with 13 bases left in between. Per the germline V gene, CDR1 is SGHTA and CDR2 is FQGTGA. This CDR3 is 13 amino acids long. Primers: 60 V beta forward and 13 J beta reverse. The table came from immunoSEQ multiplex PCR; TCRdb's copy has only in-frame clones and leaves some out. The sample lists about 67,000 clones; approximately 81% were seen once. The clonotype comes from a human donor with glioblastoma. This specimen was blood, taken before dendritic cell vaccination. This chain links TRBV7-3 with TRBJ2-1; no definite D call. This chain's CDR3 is CASSPGLSDEQFF. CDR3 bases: TGTGCCAGCAGCCCCGGTCTGAGCGATGAGCAGTTCTTC.